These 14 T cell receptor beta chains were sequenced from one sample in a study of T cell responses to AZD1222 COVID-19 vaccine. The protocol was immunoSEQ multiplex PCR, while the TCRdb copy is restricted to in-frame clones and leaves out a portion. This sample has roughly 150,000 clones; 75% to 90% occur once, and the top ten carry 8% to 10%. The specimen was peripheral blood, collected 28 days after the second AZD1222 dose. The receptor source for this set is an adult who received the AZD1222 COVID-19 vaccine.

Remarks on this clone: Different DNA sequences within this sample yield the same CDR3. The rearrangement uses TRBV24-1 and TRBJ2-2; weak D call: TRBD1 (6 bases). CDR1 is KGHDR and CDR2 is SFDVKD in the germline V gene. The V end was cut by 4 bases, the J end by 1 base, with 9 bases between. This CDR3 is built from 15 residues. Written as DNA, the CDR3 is TGTGCCACCAGTGACCCGGGACAGAACACCGGGGAGCTGTTTTTT. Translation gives CATSDPGQNTGELFF.

The CDR3 DNA reads as TGTGCCAGCAGCTTAGGTCTCGGCCTAGCGGGGCAGGATGAGCAGTTCTTC. This gives the protein CASSLGLGLAGQDEQFF. This rearrangement joins TRBV7-2 to TRBJ2-1; 9 bases are shared with TRBD2. CDR3 size: 17 residues. Germline CDR1 SGHTA, CDR2 FQGNSA. After removal of 1 base from V and 8 bases from J, the junction contained 12 bases not matched to a gene.

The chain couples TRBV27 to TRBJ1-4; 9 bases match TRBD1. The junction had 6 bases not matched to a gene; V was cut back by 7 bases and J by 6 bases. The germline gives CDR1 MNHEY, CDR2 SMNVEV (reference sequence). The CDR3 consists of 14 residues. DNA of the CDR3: TGTGCCAGCACCCGGACAGGGGTTCATGAAAAACTGTTTTTT. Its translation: CASTRTGVHEKLFF.

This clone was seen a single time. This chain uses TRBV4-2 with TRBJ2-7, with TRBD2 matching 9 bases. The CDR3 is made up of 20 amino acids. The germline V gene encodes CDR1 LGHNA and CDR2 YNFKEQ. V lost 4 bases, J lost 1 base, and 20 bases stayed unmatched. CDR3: CASSPTGTSGIGLASYEQYF. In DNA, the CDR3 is TGTGCCAGCAGCCCAACCGGGACCTCCGGGATCGGACTAGCGTCCTACGAGCAGTACTTC.

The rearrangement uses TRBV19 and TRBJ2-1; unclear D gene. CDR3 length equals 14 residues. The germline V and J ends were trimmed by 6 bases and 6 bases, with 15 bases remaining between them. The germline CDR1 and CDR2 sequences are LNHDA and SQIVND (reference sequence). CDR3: CASRSVAGTNEQFF. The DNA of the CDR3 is TGTGCCAGTAGGTCGGTCGCCGGTACCAATGAGCAGTTCTTC.

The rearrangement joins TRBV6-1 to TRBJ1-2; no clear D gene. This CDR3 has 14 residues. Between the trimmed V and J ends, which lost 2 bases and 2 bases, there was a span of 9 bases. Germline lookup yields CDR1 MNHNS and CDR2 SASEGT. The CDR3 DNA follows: TGTGCCAGCAGTGAAACCCCGGACAACTATGGCTACACCTTC. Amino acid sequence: CASSETPDNYGYTF.

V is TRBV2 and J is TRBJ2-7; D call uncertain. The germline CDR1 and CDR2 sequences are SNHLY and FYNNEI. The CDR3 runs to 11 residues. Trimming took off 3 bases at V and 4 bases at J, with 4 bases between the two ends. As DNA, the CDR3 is TGTGCCAGCAGTGAGGGGTACGAGCAGTACTTC. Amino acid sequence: CASSEGYEQYF. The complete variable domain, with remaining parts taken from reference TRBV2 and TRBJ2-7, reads EPEVTQTPSHQVTQMGQEVILRCVPISNHLYFYWYRQILGQKVEFLVSFYNNEISEKSEIFDDQFSVERPDGSNFTLKIRSTKLEDSAMYFCASSEGYEQYFGPGTRLTVT.

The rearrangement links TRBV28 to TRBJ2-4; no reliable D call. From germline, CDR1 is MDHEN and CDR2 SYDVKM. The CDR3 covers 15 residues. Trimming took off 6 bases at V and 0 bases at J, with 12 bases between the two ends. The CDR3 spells CASRSDVLAKNIQYF. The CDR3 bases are TGTGCCAGCAGAAGCGACGTACTAGCCAAAAACATTCAGTACTTC.

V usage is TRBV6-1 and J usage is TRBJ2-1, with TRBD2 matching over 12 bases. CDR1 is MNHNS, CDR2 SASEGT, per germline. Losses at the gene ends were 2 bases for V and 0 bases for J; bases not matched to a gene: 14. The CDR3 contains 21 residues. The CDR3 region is CASSEKGGLAGALSSYNEQFF. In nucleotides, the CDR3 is TGTGCCAGCAGTGAAAAAGGGGGACTAGCGGGCGCCCTTAGCTCCTACAATGAGCAGTTCTTC.

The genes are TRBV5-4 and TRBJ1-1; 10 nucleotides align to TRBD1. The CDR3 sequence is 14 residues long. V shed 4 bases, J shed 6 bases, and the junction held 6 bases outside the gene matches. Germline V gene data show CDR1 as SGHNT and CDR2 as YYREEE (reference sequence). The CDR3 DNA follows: TGTGCCAGCAGCCAGACAGGGGGCGAGTCTGAAGCTTTCTTT. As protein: CASSQTGGESEAFF. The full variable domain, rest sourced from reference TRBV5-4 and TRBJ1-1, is ETGVTQSPTHLIKTRGQQVTLRCSSQSGHNTVSWYQQALGQGPQFIFQYYREEENGRGNFPPRFSGLQFPNYSSELNVNALELDDSALYLCASSQTGGESEAFFGQGTRLTVV.

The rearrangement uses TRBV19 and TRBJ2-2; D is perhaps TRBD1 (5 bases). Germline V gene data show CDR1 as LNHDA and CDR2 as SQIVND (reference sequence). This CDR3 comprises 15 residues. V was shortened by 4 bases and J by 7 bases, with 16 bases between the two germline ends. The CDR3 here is CASSRGLGQVGELFF. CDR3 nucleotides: TGTGCCAGTAGTAGGGGCCTCGGCCAGGTCGGGGAGCTGTTTTTT.

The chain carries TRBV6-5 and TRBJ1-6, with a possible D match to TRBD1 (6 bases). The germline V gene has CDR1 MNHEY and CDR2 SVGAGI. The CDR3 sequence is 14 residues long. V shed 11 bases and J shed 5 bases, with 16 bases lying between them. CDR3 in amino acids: CAGGRDDNNSPLHF. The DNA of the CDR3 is TGTGCCGGGGGCAGGGACGATAATAATTCACCCCTCCACTTT.

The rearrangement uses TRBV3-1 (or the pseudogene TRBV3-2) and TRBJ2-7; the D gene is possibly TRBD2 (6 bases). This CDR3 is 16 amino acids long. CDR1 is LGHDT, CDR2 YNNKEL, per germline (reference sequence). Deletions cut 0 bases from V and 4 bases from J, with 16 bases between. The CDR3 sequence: CASSQEDGTGTYEQYF. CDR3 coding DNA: TGTGCCAGCAGCCAAGAAGACGGGACTGGGACGTACGAGCAGTACTTC.

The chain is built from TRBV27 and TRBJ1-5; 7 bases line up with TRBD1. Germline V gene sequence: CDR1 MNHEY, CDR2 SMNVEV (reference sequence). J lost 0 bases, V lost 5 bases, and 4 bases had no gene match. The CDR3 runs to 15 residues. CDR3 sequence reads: CASSRDRVSNQPQHF. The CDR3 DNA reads TGTGCCAGCAGTCGTGACAGGGTTAGCAATCAGCCCCAGCATTTT.